This entry lists 11 T cell receptor beta chains sequenced from one sample in a study of breast tumors, draining lymph nodes, adjacent tissues. TCRdb re-analysed the multiplex PCR reads in MiXCR, keeping a single row per CDR3 protein. The sample yields about 15,000 distinct CDR3 sequences, around 53% seen once. The sample comprised tumor-adjacent breast tissue. These receptors were obtained from a female donor with breast cancer. Some clones in this sample may be carry-over from other donors' samples.

This chain links TRBV12-3 or TRBV12-4 with TRBJ1-5; D remains unclear. V gave up 3 bases and J gave up 0 bases, with 12 bases separating them. This CDR3 comprises 16 residues. The CDR3 bases are TGTGCCAGCAGTTTCACGGTTGGGGTTAGCAATCAGCCCCAGCATTTT. This encodes CASSFTVGVSNQPQHF.

The sample holds many counts of this clonotype. This could be a read error, since a much larger clone is one nucleotide away. The chain employs TRBV7-8 and TRBJ2-1; 10 bases map to TRBD1. The length of the CDR3 is 16 residues. Germline assignment: CDR1 SGHVS and CDR2 FQNEAQ. CDR3 region: CASSLDRGVMSSTLGW. CDR3 in DNA: TGTGCCAGCAGCTTGGACAGGGGGGTGATGAGCAGTACACTCGGGTGG.

The V and J genes are TRBV2 and TRBJ1-2; 9 bases match TRBD1. The CDR3 spans 14 residues. Germline CDR1 reads SNHLY; CDR2 reads FYNNEI. Trimming at V came to 6 bases and at J to 6 bases, leaving 8 bases not matched to a gene. CDR3: CASRKNGQGNGYTF. CDR3 bases: TGTGCCAGCAGGAAAAATGGACAGGGGAATGGCTACACCTTC.

Comments on this clonotype: Sequence at one end of the junction differs from germline and may be a read error. The chain is built from TRBV20-1 and TRBJ2-1; D possibly corresponds to TRBD1 (5 bases). There are 10 residues in the CDR3. Germline values: CDR1 DFQATT, CDR2 SNEGSKA (reference sequence). The CDR3 nucleotides read TGCAGGGCCGAGGACAAAGAGCAAGTTTTC. Protein sequence: CRAEDKEQVF.

This clonotype has ten or more counts. Mismatch with germline at one junction end may stem from a read error. As DNA, the CDR3 is TGTGTCAGCAGTTTTACACGGGGAGATACGCAGTATTTT. Its translation is CVSSFTRGDTQYF. The genes are TRBV28 and TRBJ2-3; possible D gene TRBD2, 5 bases. The CDR3 sequence is 13 residues long. Germline values: CDR1 MDHEN, CDR2 SYDVKM.

This clonotype was counted many times. V is TRBV30 and J is TRBJ2-5; 13 nucleotides align to TRBD2. Germline V CDR1 and CDR2: GTSNPN, SVGIG (reference sequence). The CDR3 has 14 amino acids. The V gene end was trimmed by 8 bases and the J gene end by 5 bases; junction bases not matched to a gene: 8. CDR3 amino acids: CAGGLAGDAETQYF. CDR3 nucleotide sequence: TGTGCCGGCGGACTAGCGGGAGATGCGGAGACCCAGTACTTC.

This clonotype was seen at least ten times. V usage is TRBV5-1 and J usage is TRBJ1-1; a possible D gene is TRBD1 (5 bases). Trimming pared 2 bases from V and 0 bases from J, leaving 14 bases between. This CDR3 spans 16 amino acids. In germline, CDR1 is SGHRS, CDR2 YFSETQ. Here the CDR3 DNA reads TGCGCCAGCAGCTTTGGCGCACGGGGGTTGAACACTGAAGCTTTCTTT. Translation gives CASSFGARGLNTEAFF. The full variable domain, rest sourced from reference TRBV5-1 and TRBJ1-1, is KAGVTQTPRYLIKTRGQQVTLSCSPISGHRSVSWYQQTPGQGLQFLFEYFSETQRNKGNFPGRFSGRQFSNSRSEMNVSTLELGDSALYLCASSFGARGLNTEAFFGQGTRLTVV.

V and J are TRBV2 and TRBJ2-1, with D tentatively TRBD1 (5 bases). Gene TRBJ2-7 matches the end of the DNA better, so the J call may be wrong. CDR1 is SNHLY, CDR2 FYNNEI, per germline. This CDR3 comprises 11 residues. CDR3 bases: TGTGCCAGCAGGACAGCTTACGAGCAGTACTTC. The encoded protein is CASRTAYEQYF.

J is TRBJ2-3 and V is TRBV6-5; TRBD1 aligns across 7 bases. The CDR3 sequence is 14 residues long. CDR1 and CDR2 (germline): MNHEY, SVGAGI. V shed 7 bases, J shed 2 bases, and the junction held 6 bases outside the gene matches. The CDR3 here is CASKWGQFTDTQYF. The DNA of the CDR3 is TGTGCCAGCAAATGGGGACAGTTCACAGATACGCAGTATTTT.

V is TRBV7-3 and J is TRBJ2-3, with D perhaps matching TRBD2 (6 bases). The CDR3 loop spans 16 amino acids. The V gene lost 1 base and the J gene lost 0 bases, with 11 bases spanning the gap. Germline CDR1 SGHTA, CDR2 FQGTGA. The CDR3 DNA follows: TGTGCCAGCAGCTTAAATCCCGCGGGAAGCACAGATACGCAGTATTTT. It translates to CASSLNPAGSTDTQYF.

The chain carries TRBV11-3 and TRBJ1-1, with D unclear. Germline V gives CDR1 SGHNT, CDR2 YENEEA. The V end lost 5 bases, the J end lost 3 bases, and 16 bases lay between the germline ends. The CDR3 has 15 amino acids. The CDR3 DNA sequence: TGTGCCAGCAGCCTCCGTGTGGGGTGGGACACTGAAGCTTTCTTT. Its protein is CASSLRVGWDTEAFF.